This TCR beta chain was found in a study of molecular identifiers for immune sequencing clone quantification. This clonotype was recorded many times. In TCRdb, the PCR reads were re-called with MiXCR into one record per CDR3 protein. Of some 100,000 distinct CDR3 sequences listed, 15% to 20% were seen once; the top ten hold roughly 0.8%. The origin of this receptor is a human donor in good health. Some libraries in this study had Jurkat cell RNA spiked in. The specimen was naive CD8+ T cells from blood, with Jurkat cell RNA spiked in. The subset was: FACS-sorted CD8+CD4-CCR7+CD45RA+ naive T cells.

CDR3 DNA sequence: TGTGCCAGCAGCTTAACTAGCGGGGTAGCCAAAAACATTCAGTACTTC. Protein sequence: CASSLTSGVAKNIQYF. The chain recombines TRBV11-2 with TRBJ2-4; 10 bases line up with TRBD2. Per the germline V gene, CDR1 is SGHAT and CDR2 is FQNNGV. Unmatched junction bases numbered 1, after V lost 2 bases and J lost 0 bases. CDR3 length: 16 residues.